Below, one T cell receptor (beta chain) is given with its context. TCRdb re-derived calls from the PCR reads in MiXCR, one entry per CDR3 protein. The sample shows around 100,000 distinct CDR3 sequences, 35% to 40% of them seen only once. This entry comes from a study of molecular identifiers for immune sequencing clone quantification. Germline CDR1 reads MNHEY; CDR2 reads SMNVEV (reference sequence). CDR3 length equals 14 residues. V dropped 5 bases and J dropped 4; count of bases not matched to a gene: 6. The chain joins TRBV27 to TRBJ2-3, with 7 bases identical to TRBD1. Sequencing was carried out using naive CD8+ T cells from blood, with Jurkat cell RNA spiked in. Specified subset: FACS-sorted CD8+CD4-CCR7+CD45RA+ naive T cells. The TCR comes from a human donor in good health. Some libraries in this study had Jurkat cell RNA spiked in. The CDR3 loop reads CASSPLGGADTQYF. The DNA for the CDR3 is TGTGCCAGCAGTCCTCTAGGGGGCGCAGATACGCAGTATTTT.